This entry lists 31 T cell receptor beta chains sequenced from one sample in a study of T cell repertoires in cytomegalovirus infection. TCRdb processed the reads anew with MiXCR; each CDR3 protein has one entry. The data show 150,000 to 200,000 distinct CDR3 sequences, 8.5% to 10% seen once. Sequencing was done on a sample of PBMCs. The receptors shown here come from a human donor in good health (CMV status not recorded). Some clones in this sample may be carry-over from other donors' samples.

The table lists this clonotype with many counts. The V call is TRBV7-2, the J call TRBJ1-4; D is ambiguous. Germline-derived CDR1 and CDR2 are SGHTA and FQGNSA. This CDR3 region has 15 residues. Deletions cut 3 bases from V and 8 bases from J, with 16 bases between. Here the CDR3 reads CASSLRATTGEKLFF. The DNA of the CDR3 is TGTGCCAGCAGCTTGCGGGCCACCACCGGGGAAAAACTGTTTTTT.

This chain connects TRBV28 to TRBJ1-2, with a weak D call TRBD1 (5 bases). Trimming removed 6 bases at V and 2 bases at J, with 13 bases between. The CDR3 extends over 14 amino acids. Germline assignment: CDR1 MDHEN and CDR2 SYDVKM. The CDR3 nucleotides are TGTGCCAGCAGCCAAACAGGAATAAACTATGGCTACACCTTC. Protein sequence: CASSQTGINYGYTF.

This clonotype was recorded many times. The rearrangement links TRBV20-1 to TRBJ1-1; D is ambiguous. With 3 bases removed from V and 1 base from J, the gap between germline ends came to 6 bases. This CDR3 spans 12 amino acids. The germline gives CDR1 DFQATT, CDR2 SNEGSKA (reference sequence). The CDR3 loop reads CSASLSNTEAFF. For the CDR3, the DNA is TGCAGTGCTAGCCTCTCGAACACTGAAGCTTTCTTT.

Only a few counts were recorded for this clonotype. V is TRBV7-4 and J is TRBJ1-2; 9 bases are shared with TRBD1. The V and J ends lost 9 bases and 3 bases, in that order; junction bases with no gene match: 11. The CDR3 is made up of 15 amino acids. In germline, CDR1 is SGHVT, CDR2 SQSDAQ. In DNA, the CDR3 is TGTGCCAGTGCGGTGGGGACAGGGTTTGACTATGGCTACACCTTC. Translation: CASAVGTGFDYGYTF.

This clonotype was seen at least ten times. This sequence joins TRBV7-9 and TRBJ1-2; possible D gene TRBD1, 5 bases. V lost 7 bases, J lost 0 bases, and 15 bases lay in between. There are 15 residues in the CDR3. Germline V gene lookup returns CDR1 SEHNR and CDR2 FQNEAQ (reference sequence). The CDR3 protein is CASTDLTATNYGYTF. As DNA, the CDR3 is TGTGCCAGCACCGACTTGACAGCGACTAACTATGGCTACACCTTC. Complete variable domain (other parts from reference TRBV7-9 and TRBJ1-2): DTGVSQNPRHKITKRGQNVTFRCDPISEHNRLYWYRQTLGQGPEFLTYFQNEAQLEKSRLLSDRFSAERPKGSFSTLEIQRTEQGDSAMYLCASTDLTATNYGYTFGSGTRLTVV.

The CDR3 region has the DNA TGTGCCAGCAGCGGCCGGACAGGGGGGACGTACAATGAGCAGTTCTTC. Translation: CASSGRTGGTYNEQFF. The chain links TRBV7-8 to TRBJ2-1; the match to TRBD1 covers 10 bases. CDR1 and CDR2 from the germline V gene are SGHVS and FQNEAQ. The CDR3 runs 16 residues. Germline trimming cut 5 bases from V and 4 bases from J; bases unmatched to any gene: 8.

This clonotype was found a few times. J is TRBJ1-5 and V is TRBV19; 8 nucleotides agree with TRBD1. The germline V gene has CDR1 LNHDA and CDR2 SQIVND (reference sequence). Losses at the gene ends were 7 bases for V and 2 bases for J; bases not matched to a gene: 13. The CDR3 consists of 17 residues. This CDR3 reads CASKNGQGARRNQPQHF. For the CDR3, the DNA is TGTGCCAGTAAAAATGGTCAGGGGGCGCGTCGCAATCAGCCCCAGCATTTT.

This clonotype was detected a few times. The J gene is TRBJ2-1, the V gene TRBV27; D may be TRBD1 (5 bases). The CDR3 contains 12 residues. V lost 2 bases to trimming and J lost 8 bases, with 7 bases between them. Germline V gene lookup returns CDR1 MNHEY and CDR2 SMNVEV (reference sequence). CDR3 protein: CASSLRGDEQFF. DNA of the CDR3: TGTGCCAGCAGTTTAAGGGGCGATGAGCAGTTCTTC.

The gene calls are TRBV7-9 and TRBJ2-5; 11 nucleotides align to TRBD2. Germline V CDR1 and CDR2: SEHNR, FQNEAQ (reference sequence). J gave up 1 base and V 4 bases, and 5 bases lay outside the gene matches. This CDR3 region has 16 residues. CDR3 loop: CASSSSGRRPQETQYF. The CDR3 DNA reads TGTGCCAGCAGCTCTAGCGGGAGGAGGCCCCAAGAGACCCAGTACTTC.

This clonotype was counted only a few times. The gene calls are TRBV5-1 and TRBJ1-1; D may be TRBD1 (5 bases). CDR1 is SGHRS, CDR2 YFSETQ, per germline. The germline V and J ends were trimmed by 3 bases and 5 bases, with 11 bases remaining between them. The CDR3 spans 13 residues. DNA for the CDR3: TGCGCCAGCAGCTGGGGCGAAGGGACTGAAGCTTTCTTT. Its translation: CASSWGEGTEAFF. Together with reference TRBV5-1 and TRBJ1-1, the CDR3 gives the full variable domain: KAGVTQTPRYLIKTRGQQVTLSCSPISGHRSVSWYQQTPGQGLQFLFEYFSETQRNKGNFPGRFSGRQFSNSRSEMNVSTLELGDSALYLCASSWGEGTEAFFGQGTRLTVV.

This clonotype was counted between two and nine times. The chain joins TRBV19 to TRBJ2-4; TRBD1 matches 8 bases. Germline V gives CDR1 LNHDA, CDR2 SQIVND (reference sequence). V was clipped by 6 bases and J by 1 base; unmatched bases: 5. The CDR3 is 15 residues long. CDR3 DNA: TGTGCCAGTAGCAAGCGACAGGGGGCCAAAAACATTCAGTACTTC. Amino acid sequence: CASSKRQGAKNIQYF. Full variable domain (missing parts from reference TRBV19 and TRBJ2-4): DGGITQSPKYLFRKEGQNVTLSCEQNLNHDAMYWYRQDPGQGLRLIYYSQIVNDFQKGDIAEGYSVSREKKESFPLTVTSAQKNPTAFYLCASSKRQGAKNIQYFGAGTRLSVL.

This clonotype was observed a few times. The chain employs TRBV29-1 and TRBJ2-3; D may be TRBD2 (5 bases). Trimming took off 4 bases at V and 2 bases at J, with 25 bases between the two ends. The CDR3 consists of 18 residues. Germline V gene sequence: CDR1 SQVTM, CDR2 ANQGSEA. The CDR3 bases are TGCAGCGTTGTCCCCCTAGAGCGGCGGAGCCTTTACACAGATACGCAGTATTTT. This codes for CSVVPLERRSLYTDTQYF.

This clonotype has more than one count but fewer than ten. The V call is TRBV27, the J call TRBJ1-4; D is undetermined. The CDR3 consists of 14 residues. Looked up from germline, CDR1 is MNHEY and CDR2 is SMNVEV (reference sequence). Trimming removed 2 bases from V and 5 bases from J, with 9 bases in between. The CDR3 DNA reads TGTGCCAGCAGTTTAAGGCGGCAAAATGAAAAACTGTTTTTT. It yields the protein CASSLRRQNEKLFF. The full variable domain, rest sourced from reference TRBV27 and TRBJ1-4, is EAQVTQNPRYLITVTGKKLTVTCSQNMNHEYMSWYRQDPGLGLRQIYYSMNVEVTDKGDVPEGYKVSRKEKRNFPLILESPSPNQTSLYFCASSLRRQNEKLFFGSGTQLSVL.

This clonotype was seen repeatedly, ten times or more. The CDR3 reads CASSPPGTEAFF. The CDR3 DNA sequence: TGTGCCAGTAGTCCCCCCGGGACTGAAGCTTTCTTT. This rearrangement joins TRBV19 to TRBJ1-1; unclear D gene. CDR1 and CDR2 from the germline V gene are LNHDA and SQIVND (reference sequence). V lost 5 bases and J 5 bases, leaving 9 bases between the germline ends. The CDR3 consists of 12 residues.

This clonotype has at least ten counts. This chain links TRBV10-2 with TRBJ2-1; TRBD2 matches 9 bases. Germline loops: CDR1 WSHSY, CDR2 SAAADI. Losses at the gene ends were 9 bases for V and 2 bases for J; bases not matched to a gene: 8. This CDR3 has 15 amino acids. The CDR3 spells CASRATSGPYNEQFF. CDR3 coding DNA: TGCGCCAGTCGAGCGACTAGCGGACCCTACAATGAGCAGTTCTTC.

Turning to this clonotype: One base away lies a much larger clone, so this may be a sequencing read error. This chain uses TRBV12-3 or TRBV12-4 with TRBJ2-2; TRBD1 matches 9 bases. The CDR3 is made up of 16 amino acids. The DNA of the CDR3 is TGTGCCAGCACTCACCCGGGACAGGGCCACACCGGGGGGCTGTTTTTT. This sequence encodes CASTHPGQGHTGGLFF.

The chain has TRBV7-8 and TRBJ1-2; 8 nucleotides align to TRBD1. This CDR3 region has 14 residues. The trim removed 5 bases at V and 3 bases at J, leaving 5 bases unmatched. The germline V gene encodes CDR1 SGHVS and CDR2 FQNEAQ. The CDR3 DNA reads as TGTGCCAGCAGCGACGACAGGGGCGACTATGGCTACACCTTC. Translating gives CASSDDRGDYGYTF.

This clonotype was detected many times. V gene TRBV20-1 combines with J gene TRBJ1-5; 11 bases fit TRBD1. CDR3 size: 15 residues. The trim removed 6 bases at V and 1 base at J, leaving 5 bases unmatched. Germline values: CDR1 DFQATT, CDR2 SNEGSKA (reference sequence). This CDR3 reads CSARDRGGSNQPQHF. The CDR3 nucleotides read TGCAGTGCAAGGGACAGGGGGGGAAGCAATCAGCCCCAGCATTTT.

V and J are TRBV12-3 or TRBV12-4 and TRBJ1-5, with a possible D match to TRBD1 (5 bases). This CDR3 spans 14 amino acids. V lost 6 bases and J 5 bases, leaving 14 bases between the germline ends. CDR3 sequence reads: CASSSAGGDQPQHF. The CDR3 DNA reads TGTGCCAGCAGCTCCGCGGGGGGGGATCAGCCCCAGCATTTT.

This clonotype was seen only a few times. This sequence joins TRBV6-4 and TRBJ1-1, with a possible D match to TRBD1 (6 bases). V shed 6 bases and J shed 1 base, with 9 bases lying between them. CDR1 is MRHNA and CDR2 is SNTAGT in the germline V gene. This CDR3 comprises 13 residues. The DNA for the CDR3 is TGTGCCAGCAGCCAGGGGAAGAACACTGAAGCTTTCTTT. Translation: CASSQGKNTEAFF.

This clonotype occurred a few times. This chain joins TRBV7-2 and TRBJ2-7; no clear D gene. The ends were cut back, 5 bases at V and 2 bases at J, with 7 bases in the middle. Looked up from germline, CDR1 is SGHTA and CDR2 is FQGNSA. This CDR3 region has 12 residues. The CDR3 is CASSHSTYEQYF. The CDR3 DNA reads TGTGCCAGCAGCCATAGTACCTACGAGCAGTACTTC.

This clonotype was counted many times. CDR3 sequence (DNA): TGCAGTGCTAGAGATGGGGAGTTAGTCGCTCAAGCTTTCTTT. This codes for CSARDGELVAQAFF. The chain couples TRBV20-1 to TRBJ1-1; no clear D. Germline V gene sequence: CDR1 DFQATT, CDR2 SNEGSKA (reference sequence). Trimming stripped 0 bases from V and 9 bases from J, with 17 bases between. This CDR3 region has 14 residues.

This clonotype was observed at least ten times. J is TRBJ1-5 and V is TRBV7-9; D unclear. This CDR3 has 14 residues. Deletions cut 5 bases from V and 5 bases from J, with 13 bases between. Per the germline V gene, CDR1 is SEHNR and CDR2 is FQNEAQ (reference sequence). CDR3 sequence: CASSPDSVDQPQHF. The CDR3 nucleotides are TGTGCCAGCAGCCCAGACTCCGTCGATCAGCCCCAGCATTTT.

This clonotype has a count of ten or more. The gene calls are TRBV7-2 and TRBJ1-6; weak D call: TRBD1 (5 bases). This CDR3 contains 15 residues. In germline, CDR1 is SGHTA, CDR2 FQGNSA. V dropped 5 bases and J dropped 12 bases, with 20 bases sitting between them. The CDR3 spells CASSDGQGRVRPLHF. The CDR3 DNA is TGTGCCAGCAGCGATGGGCAGGGACGAGTTAGACCCCTCCACTTT.

This clonotype was seen at least ten times. J is TRBJ2-7 and V is TRBV7-2; 7 nucleotides line up with TRBD2. The CDR3 spans 14 residues. Germline trimming cut 5 bases from V and 6 bases from J; bases unmatched to any gene: 10. Germline values: CDR1 SGHTA, CDR2 FQGNSA. The CDR3 coding sequence is TGTGCCAGCAGCCTCCGGGGAGGGTATGCCGAGCAGTACTTC. Residues: CASSLRGGYAEQYF.

The sample holds many counts of this clonotype. The chain has TRBV28 and TRBJ1-2, with TRBD1 as a possible D gene (6 bases). Trimming stripped 10 bases from V and 4 bases from J, with 16 bases between. There are 13 residues in the CDR3. CDR1 and CDR2 (germline): MDHEN, SYDVKM. The CDR3 is CATEQDRPYGYTF. CDR3 in DNA: TGTGCCACCGAACAGGACAGACCCTATGGCTACACCTTC.

V gene TRBV28 combines with J gene TRBJ1-2; D is perhaps TRBD1 (5 bases). Germline assignment: CDR1 MDHEN and CDR2 SYDVKM. This CDR3 region has 12 residues. V gave up 5 bases and J gave up 7 bases, with 11 bases separating them. The CDR3 region is CASSDRRVGYTF. The CDR3, as DNA: TGTGCCAGCAGTGACCGCAGGGTTGGCTACACCTTC.

In its sample, this clonotype was seen many times. The chain uses TRBV7-2 and TRBJ2-7, with D hard to call. CDR1 is SGHTA and CDR2 is FQGNSA in the germline V gene. The germline V and J ends were trimmed by 7 bases and 2 bases, with 9 bases remaining between them. This CDR3 has 12 amino acids. The CDR3 DNA follows: TGTGCCAGCACCTCAAATACCTACGAGCAGTACTTC. It translates to CASTSNTYEQYF.

Note on this clonotype: It may be a read error: a sequence one base away is much more abundant. The chain links TRBV7-2 to TRBJ1-2, with 11 nucleotides matching TRBD1. CDR3 length: 13 residues. Germline V CDR1 and CDR2: SGHTA, FQGNSA. Here the CDR3 reads CASSWTGGSGYSF. The CDR3 DNA sequence: TGTGCCAGCAGTTGGACAGGGGGCTCTGGCTACTCCTTC.

Ten or more counts support this clonotype. The chain recombines TRBV7-2 with TRBJ2-3; 8 nucleotides align to TRBD1. The ends lost 2 bases at V and 2 bases at J; junction bases unmatched: 9. CDR1 is SGHTA, CDR2 FQGNSA, per germline. This CDR3 is 17 amino acids long. The CDR3 loop reads CASSLPGQGDFTDTQYF. The CDR3 coding sequence is TGTGCCAGCAGCTTACCTGGACAGGGCGACTTCACAGATACGCAGTATTTT.

The chain has TRBV23-1 and TRBJ2-7, with D perhaps TRBD1 (5 bases). TRBV23-1 is assigned to the ORF class and has an uncertain function. CDR3 size: 16 residues. Trimming shortened V by 7 bases and J by 4 bases, and 23 bases separated the two germline ends. The DNA for the CDR3 is TGCGCCAGCACCCAAGGAGACGCAGGGATGGGATACGAGCAGTACTTC. Residues: CASTQGDAGMGYEQYF.